Below, 30 T cell receptor beta chains from the same sample are listed, as sequenced in a study of blood T cells in healthy people across ages. The second PCR ran roughly 7 to 12 cycles with a sample-barcoded 5' primer and J-beta primers. TCRdb ran MiXCR on the 5' RACE reads and lists one entry per CDR3 protein. This table has under 1,000,000 distinct CDR3 sequences, around 34% appearing once. The source material was blood. These receptors all stem from a young man in good health.

The table lists this clonotype with a few counts. The chain employs TRBV24-1 and TRBJ2-3; no firm D call. The CDR3 spans 17 residues. Trimming left V 5 bases short and J 0 bases short, with 17 bases between. Germline-derived CDR1 and CDR2 are KGHDR and SFDVKD. DNA for the CDR3: TGTGCCACCAGTGCCAGCCCCGACACCTCTAGCACAGATACGCAGTATTTT. Translating gives CATSASPDTSSTDTQYF.

The rearrangement uses TRBV20-1 and TRBJ2-7, with D possibly TRBD1 on 5 matching bases. The J call may be wrong; the DNA end is better matched by TRBJ2-5. Germline CDR1 and CDR2: DFQATT and SNEGSKA (reference sequence). The CDR3 length is 15 residues. CDR3 bases: TGCAGTGCTAGGGACCTGAAGGGGTACGGGGAGACCCAGTACTTC. Its protein product is CSARDLKGYGETQYF.

This clonotype was observed many times. The V and J genes are TRBV3-1 and TRBJ1-2; maybe TRBD1 (6 bases). The V gene lost 2 bases and the J gene lost 1 base, with 14 bases spanning the gap. This CDR3 has 16 residues. CDR1 is LGHDT, CDR2 YNNKEL, per germline (reference sequence). The CDR3 DNA reads TGTGCCAGCAGCCAATCCTCCGGGACAATTAACTATGGCTACACCTTC. It translates to CASSQSSGTINYGYTF. Full variable domain (missing parts from reference TRBV3-1 and TRBJ1-2): DTAVSQTPKYLVTQMGNDKSIKCEQNLGHDTMYWYKQDSKKFLKIMFSYNNKELIINETVPNRFSPKSPDKAHLNLHINSLELGDSAVYFCASSQSSGTINYGYTFGSGTRLTVV.

This clonotype occurred a few times. V and J are TRBV5-1 and TRBJ1-1; maybe TRBD1 (5 bases). The CDR3 runs to 15 residues. The germline V gene encodes CDR1 SGHRS and CDR2 YFSETQ. Trimming cost V 3 bases and J 0 bases, with 12 bases left between them. The CDR3 here is CASSSGGGVNTEAFF. The CDR3 coding sequence is TGCGCCAGCAGCTCCGGGGGAGGGGTGAACACTGAAGCTTTCTTT. Looking up the rest from reference TRBV5-1 and TRBJ1-1 gives the full variable domain: KAGVTQTPRYLIKTRGQQVTLSCSPISGHRSVSWYQQTPGQGLQFLFEYFSETQRNKGNFPGRFSGRQFSNSRSEMNVSTLELGDSALYLCASSSGGGVNTEAFFGQGTRLTVV.

The J gene is TRBJ2-3, the V gene TRBV10-3, with D perhaps TRBD1 (6 bases). The CDR3 is 15 residues long. V was pared by 8 bases and J by 4 bases, with 19 bases between. The germline CDR1 and CDR2 sequences are ENHRY and SYGVKD. The CDR3: CAISRGQGQADTQYF. CDR3 sequence (DNA): TGTGCCATCTCCCGAGGTCAGGGGCAGGCAGATACGCAGTATTTT.

This clonotype has a handful of counts. For the CDR3, the DNA is TGTGCCAGCGGCAAATATGACAGGGGGGGAGGCTACACCTTC. This codes for CASGKYDRGGGYTF. This rearrangement joins TRBV7-2 to TRBJ1-2; 9 positions agree with TRBD1. The CDR3 runs 14 residues. Trimming cost V 8 bases and J 8 bases; bases outside gene matches: 12. The germline V gene has CDR1 SGHTA and CDR2 FQGNSA. Supplemented by reference TRBV7-2 and TRBJ1-2, the full variable domain reads GAGVSQSPSNKVTEKGKDVELRCDPISGHTALYWYRQSLGQGLEFLIYFQGNSAPDKSGLPSDRFSAERTGGSVSTLTIQRTQQEDSAVYLCASGKYDRGGGYTFGSGTRLTVV.

This chain uses TRBV12-3 or TRBV12-4 with TRBJ2-7; D is undetermined. The CDR3 has 13 amino acids. Trimming removed 3 bases at V and 9 bases at J, with 15 bases between. The CDR3 is CASSFRRYNGQYF. In DNA form, the CDR3 reads TGTGCCAGCAGTTTCAGGAGATACAATGGGCAGTACTTC.

This clonotype came up many times. The chain combines TRBV12-3 or TRBV12-4 with TRBJ1-2; no reliable D call. The V end was cut by 3 bases, the J end by 0 bases, with 8 bases between. The length of the CDR3 is 14 residues. CDR3 DNA: TGTGCCAGCAGTTTCGGAGGAACTAACTATGGCTACACCTTC. This translates into CASSFGGTNYGYTF.

Worth noting for this clonotype: Just one base apart from a much larger clone, this may be a read error. The chain combines TRBV30 with TRBJ2-3, with D uncertain. Trimming took 0 bases from V and 0 from J, leaving 13 bases between them. CDR1 and CDR2 (germline): GTSNPN, SVGIG (reference sequence). This CDR3 is built from 16 residues. As DNA, the CDR3 is TGTGCCTGGAGTGTACGGCCAGCCTTTAGCACAGATACGCAGTATTTT. It translates to CAWSVRPAFSTDTQYF.

This chain connects TRBV7-9 to TRBJ1-6, with a weak D call TRBD1 (5 bases). Germline V CDR1 and CDR2: SEHNR, FQNEAQ (reference sequence). The V and J ends lost 5 bases and 0 bases respectively, with 17 bases between them. This CDR3 is 18 amino acids long. CDR3 DNA sequence: TGTGCCAGCAGCCGGACATCAGGGCTGAGCTCCTATAATTCACCCCTCCACTTT. Translating gives CASSRTSGLSSYNSPLHF. The full variable domain, its missing parts supplied by reference TRBV7-9 and TRBJ1-6, is DTGVSQNPRHKITKRGQNVTFRCDPISEHNRLYWYRQTLGQGPEFLTYFQNEAQLEKSRLLSDRFSAERPKGSFSTLEIQRTEQGDSAMYLCASSRTSGLSSYNSPLHFGNGTRLTVT.

The chain employs TRBV5-1 and TRBJ1-2; TRBD1 might be the D (5 bases). The CDR3 runs to 14 residues. The germline V gene has CDR1 SGHRS and CDR2 YFSETQ. Trimming took 0 bases from V and 8 from J, leaving 14 bases between them. For the CDR3, the DNA is TGCGCCAGCAGCTTGGGACAGCTCCAAGTAGGCTACACCTTC. This sequence encodes CASSLGQLQVGYTF.

This clonotype was seen more than once but under ten times. J is TRBJ2-7 and V is TRBV7-6; TRBD1 agrees at 8 bases. The CDR3 sequence is 14 residues long. V lost 5 bases and J lost 5; bases outside the gene matches: 8. Germline loops: CDR1 SGHVS, CDR2 FNYEAQ. The CDR3 loop is CASSVTGVRNEQYF. CDR3 sequence (DNA): TGTGCCAGCAGCGTGACAGGGGTTCGGAACGAGCAGTACTTC.

This clonotype has more than one count but fewer than ten. The chain joins TRBV7-2 to TRBJ2-7; no clear D gene. Trimming took off 5 bases at V and 3 bases at J, with 14 bases between the two ends. Germline V CDR1 and CDR2: SGHTA, FQGNSA. The CDR3 is 14 amino acids. CDR3 in amino acids: CASSPHAGDYEQYF. As DNA, the CDR3 is TGTGCCAGCAGCCCGCATGCAGGAGACTACGAGCAGTACTTC. Together with reference TRBV7-2 and TRBJ2-7, the CDR3 gives the full variable domain: GAGVSQSPSNKVTEKGKDVELRCDPISGHTALYWYRQSLGQGLEFLIYFQGNSAPDKSGLPSDRFSAERTGGSVSTLTIQRTQQEDSAVYLCASSPHAGDYEQYFGPGTRLTVT.

DNA of the CDR3: TGTGCCAGCAAAATTAGCGGGGGGGCAAGGGAGCAGTACTTC. As protein: CASKISGGAREQYF. The chain combines TRBV12-3 or TRBV12-4 with TRBJ2-7; 11 bases are shared with TRBD2. The CDR3 length is 14 residues. V lost 7 bases and J lost 7; bases outside the gene matches: 9.

The rearrangement joins TRBV5-1 to TRBJ2-1, with D perhaps matching TRBD1 (7 bases). There are 16 residues in the CDR3. Germline CDR1 reads SGHRS; CDR2 reads YFSETQ. V was trimmed by 4 bases and J by 5 bases, leaving 19 bases between them. CDR3 coding DNA: TGCGCCAGCAGCCTGGCGACAGGGACTCCCAACAATGAGCAGTTCTTC. Encoded protein: CASSLATGTPNNEQFF.

This clonotype was seen more than once but under ten times. The genes are TRBV12-3 or TRBV12-4 and TRBJ1-1; the match to TRBD1 covers 7 bases. The CDR3 runs to 14 residues. Germline trimming cut 5 bases from V and 8 bases from J; bases unmatched to any gene: 11. CDR3 residues: CASSTGTADSEAFF. The CDR3 region has the DNA TGTGCCAGCAGTACCGGGACAGCAGACTCCGAAGCTTTCTTT.

As to this clonotype: The junction departs from germline at one end; a sequencing error may be responsible. This chain uses TRBV6-2 or TRBV6-3 with TRBJ2-4, with 12 bases identical to TRBD1. The tail of the sequence fits TRBJ2-7 better, so the J call may be wrong. Germline lookup yields CDR1 MNHEY and CDR2 SVGEGT. The CDR3 consists of 14 residues. This CDR3 reads CTSRSGTGGSEQYF. The DNA for the CDR3 is TGTACCAGCAGATCCGGGACAGGGGGCTCCGAGCAGTACTTC.

The chain joins TRBV12-3 or TRBV12-4 to TRBJ1-5; unclear D gene. Between the trimmed V and J ends, which lost 2 bases and 6 bases, there was a span of 11 bases. The CDR3 is made up of 14 amino acids. CDR3 loop: CASSLRWLGQPQHF. CDR3 DNA: TGTGCCAGCAGTTTAAGGTGGCTAGGTCAGCCCCAGCATTTT.

This clonotype came up many times. The chain combines TRBV12-3 or TRBV12-4 with TRBJ2-1; 7 bases fit TRBD2. This CDR3 is built from 14 residues. After removal of 5 bases from V and 6 bases from J, the junction contained 7 bases not matched to a gene. CDR3 nucleotide sequence: TGTGCCAGCAGTAGGGGCGGGGGAAGCAATGAGCAGTTCTTC. It specifies CASSRGGGSNEQFF.

The V and J genes are TRBV30 and TRBJ1-1; D is uncertain. Germline CDR1 GTSNPN, CDR2 SVGIG (reference sequence). The CDR3 loop spans 15 amino acids. Trimming pared 2 bases from V and 2 bases from J, leaving 15 bases between. Here the CDR3 reads CAWSRAAVVNTEAFF. Written as DNA, the CDR3 is TGTGCCTGGAGTAGGGCGGCAGTAGTTAACACTGAAGCTTTCTTT.

The chain joins TRBV4-1 to TRBJ2-1; maybe TRBD1 (6 bases). The J call is in doubt because the DNA end fits TRBJ2-7 better. This CDR3 region has 14 residues. Germline V gives CDR1 MGHRA, CDR2 YSYEKL. The CDR3 loop reads CASSPYTGNNEQYF. CDR3 sequence (DNA): TGCGCCAGCAGCCCATACACAGGGAACAATGAGCAGTACTTC.

A few counts support this clonotype. V usage is TRBV12-3 or TRBV12-4 and J usage is TRBJ2-4, with unresolved D. The CDR3 is 18 residues long. Between the trimmed V and J ends, which lost 2 bases and 0 bases, there was a span of 17 bases. The CDR3 region is CASSLRSFPQVAKNIQYF. In DNA form, the CDR3 reads TGTGCCAGCAGTTTAAGGTCTTTCCCGCAAGTAGCCAAAAACATTCAGTACTTC.

This clonotype was seen a few times. V gene TRBV3-1 combines with J gene TRBJ2-2; TRBD1 matches at 7 bases. The germline gives CDR1 LGHDT, CDR2 YNNKEL (reference sequence). The V and J ends lost 5 bases and 5 bases, in that order; junction bases with no gene match: 14. The CDR3 has 17 residues. For the CDR3, the DNA is TGTGCCAGCAGCTTTACCAGTAGGGGGCGGATAACCGGGGAGCTGTTTTTT. Encoded protein: CASSFTSRGRITGELFF. The full variable domain, its missing parts supplied by reference TRBV3-1 and TRBJ2-2, is DTAVSQTPKYLVTQMGNDKSIKCEQNLGHDTMYWYKQDSKKFLKIMFSYNNKELIINETVPNRFSPKSPDKAHLNLHINSLELGDSAVYFCASSFTSRGRITGELFFGEGSRLTVL.

The rearrangement joins TRBV3-1 to TRBJ1-4; TRBD1 matches at 7 bases. The germline V gene has CDR1 LGHDT and CDR2 YNNKEL (reference sequence). CDR3 size: 17 residues. V gave up 1 base and J gave up 8 bases; unmatched junction bases: 13. Here the CDR3 reads CASSQGRHRGGGEKLFF. In DNA form, the CDR3 reads TGTGCCAGCAGCCAAGGCCGCCACAGGGGAGGTGGAGAAAAACTGTTTTTT.

The sample holds a few counts of this clonotype. The CDR3 DNA reads as TGCAGTGCTAGTCCCGGACTAGCGGAGTTCTTC. This gives the protein CSASPGLAEFF. This chain links TRBV20-1 with TRBJ2-1; TRBD2 agrees at 10 bases. Germline lookup yields CDR1 DFQATT and CDR2 SNEGSKA (reference sequence). V gave up 3 bases and J gave up 14 bases; unmatched junction bases: 4. CDR3 length: 11 amino acids.

In this sample, this clonotype turned up many times. V usage is TRBV12-3 or TRBV12-4 and J usage is TRBJ2-5, with D maybe TRBD1 (5 bases). The V gene lost 5 bases and the J gene lost 4 bases, with 14 bases spanning the gap. The CDR3 sequence is 14 residues long. CDR3 nucleotides: TGTGCCAGCAGTCCGTCGGATGGGGCAGAGACCCAGTACTTC. Its protein product is CASSPSDGAETQYF.

The chain is built from TRBV20-1 and TRBJ1-2, with no clear D. The CDR3 contains 14 residues. CDR1 and CDR2 (germline): DFQATT, SNEGSKA (reference sequence). The V and J ends lost 3 bases and 0 bases respectively, with 11 bases between them. The CDR3 sequence: CSASSPQANYGYTF. DNA for the CDR3: TGCAGTGCTAGTTCCCCCCAAGCTAACTATGGCTACACCTTC.

This clonotype has just a few counts. This rearrangement joins TRBV4-2 to TRBJ2-7; D possibly corresponds to TRBD2 (6 bases). Trimming shortened V by 10 bases and J by 4 bases, and 14 bases separated the two germline ends. The length of the CDR3 is 12 residues. Germline CDR1 and CDR2: LGHNA and YNFKEQ. This CDR3 is CAKPGGSYEQYF. The CDR3 nucleotides read TGTGCCAAACCTGGGGGGAGTTACGAGCAGTACTTC.

The chain joins TRBV5-1 to TRBJ2-3, with a tentative D call TRBD2 (6 bases). CDR1 is SGHRS, CDR2 YFSETQ, per germline. This CDR3 is built from 15 residues. With 1 base removed from V and 3 bases from J, the gap between germline ends came to 12 bases. The CDR3 loop is CASSLRGYVTDTQYF. Here the CDR3 DNA reads TGCGCCAGCAGCTTGCGGGGGTATGTGACAGATACGCAGTATTTT.

This clonotype appeared a few times. V and J are TRBV28 and TRBJ2-3; 12 bases line up with TRBD2. The germline gives CDR1 MDHEN, CDR2 SYDVKM. The junction had 7 bases not matched to a gene; V was cut back by 6 bases and J by 9 bases. The CDR3 spans 14 residues. The CDR3 spells CASSPSGGASTQYF. CDR3 nucleotide sequence: TGTGCCAGCAGCCCTAGCGGGGGGGCCTCCACGCAGTATTTT.